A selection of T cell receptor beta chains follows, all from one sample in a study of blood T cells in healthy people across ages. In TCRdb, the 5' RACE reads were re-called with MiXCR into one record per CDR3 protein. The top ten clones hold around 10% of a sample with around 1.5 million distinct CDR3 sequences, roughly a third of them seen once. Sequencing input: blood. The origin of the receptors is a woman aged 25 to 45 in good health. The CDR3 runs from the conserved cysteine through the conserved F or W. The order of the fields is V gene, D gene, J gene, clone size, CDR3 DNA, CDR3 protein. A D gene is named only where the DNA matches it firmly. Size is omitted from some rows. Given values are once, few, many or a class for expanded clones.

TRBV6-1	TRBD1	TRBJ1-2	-	TGTGCCACCTGGGACAGCCTCTATGGCTACACCTTC	CATWDSLYGYTF
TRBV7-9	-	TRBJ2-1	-	TGTGCCAGCAGCTTGGAATATTACAATGAGCAGTTCTTC	CASSLEYYNEQFF
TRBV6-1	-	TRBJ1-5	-	TGTGCCAGCAGTGAGAAGGGGATGGGACCCCAGCATTTT	CASSEKGMGPQHF
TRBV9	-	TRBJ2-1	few	TGTGCCAGCAGCCCCCTCGTCCCGAATATGCGGGGCAATGAGCAGTTCTTC	CASSPLVPNMRGNEQFF
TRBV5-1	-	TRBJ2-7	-	TGCGCCAGCAGCCCCGGACAGACTGGGGAGCAGTACTTC	CASSPGQTGEQYF
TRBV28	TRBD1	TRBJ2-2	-	TGTGCTTCCGGACAGGGAGAAACCGGGGAGCTGTTTTTT	CASGQGETGELFF
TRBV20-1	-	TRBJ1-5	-	TGCAGTGCCCCAGGGAGGGAGAATCAGCCCCAGCATTTT	CSAPGRENQPQHF
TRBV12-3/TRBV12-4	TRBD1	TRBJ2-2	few	TGTGCCAGCCGAAAGGACAGGGCTTCGAACACCGGGGAGCTGTTTTTT	CASRKDRASNTGELFF
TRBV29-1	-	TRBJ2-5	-	TGCAGCGTTGAGATTGTCGAGACCCAGTACTTC	CSVEIVETQYF
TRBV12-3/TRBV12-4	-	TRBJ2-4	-	TGTGCCGACGTACTGGCCAAAAACATTCAGTACTTC	CADVLAKNIQYF
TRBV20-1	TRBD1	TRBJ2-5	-	TGCAGTGCTGCAGACAGGGCGGTGGAGACCCAGTACTTC	CSAADRAVETQYF
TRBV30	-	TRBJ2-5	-	TGTGCCTGGAGTCGGAGACAGTTCGTGGGGACCCAGTACTTC	CAWSRRQFVGTQYF
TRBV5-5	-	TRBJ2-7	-	TGTGCCGGCAGCTTCTCCGACAGCTCCTACGAGCAGTACTTC	CAGSFSDSSYEQYF
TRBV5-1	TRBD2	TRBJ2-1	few	TGCGCCAGCAGCTTGGAGACGGGAGGCTACAATGAGCAGTTCTTC	CASSLETGGYNEQFF
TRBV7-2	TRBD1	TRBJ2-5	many	TGTGCCAGCAGCACAAGCAGGGACAGGGGACGGGAGACCCAGTACTTC	CASSTSRDRGRETQYF
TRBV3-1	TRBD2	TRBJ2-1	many	TGTGCCAGCAGCCAAGAATCGGGGGGTTGGAATGAGCAGTTCTTC	CASSQESGGWNEQFF
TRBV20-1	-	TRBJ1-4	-	TGCAGTGCTAGCCCTGAGGACCGGGGGCAAGGACTGTTTTTT	CSASPEDRGQGLFF
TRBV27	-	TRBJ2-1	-	TGTGCCAGCAGGATGGGAACCTACAATGAGCAGTTCTTC	CASRMGTYNEQFF
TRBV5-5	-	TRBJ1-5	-	TGTGCCAGCAGCTTACGGGACACTCAATATCAGCCCCAGCATTTT	CASSLRDTQYQPQHF
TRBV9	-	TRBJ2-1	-	TGTGCCAGCAGCGTTGGGCAGAGCTCCTACAATGAGCTGTTCTTC	CASSVGQSSYNELFF
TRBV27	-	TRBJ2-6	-	TGTGCCAGCGCCCTACGCGGGGCCAACTCTGGGGCCGACGTCCTGACTTTC	CASALRGANSGADVLTF
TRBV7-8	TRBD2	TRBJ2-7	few	TGTGCCAGCAGCTTAGCGGGGAGGGCTCTAGCTCCTGTTTGGGAGCAGTACTTC	CASSLAGRALAPVWEQYF
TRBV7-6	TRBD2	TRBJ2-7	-	TGTGCCAGCAGCCCCAAGGCGGGGGGCGGCTACGAGCAGTACTTC	CASSPKAGGGYEQYF
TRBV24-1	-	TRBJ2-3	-	TGTGCCACCAGTGACTCATATACGCAGTATTTT	CATSDSYTQYF
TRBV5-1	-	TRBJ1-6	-	TGCGCCAGCAGCTTGGATGGGGATCGAAATTCACCCCTCCACTTT	CASSLDGDRNSPLHF
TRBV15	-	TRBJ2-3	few	TGTGCCACCAGCAGAGGTATAACGGGAAGGACCACAGATACGCAGTATTTT	CATSRGITGRTTDTQYF
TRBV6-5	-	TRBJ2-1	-	TGTGCCAGCAGTTTCGACTTATACAATGAGCAGTTCTTC	CASSFDLYNEQFF
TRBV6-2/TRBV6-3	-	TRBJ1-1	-	TGTGCCAGCAGGCACCGGGACGGAGAAATGAACACTGAAGCTTTCTTT	CASRHRDGEMNTEAFF
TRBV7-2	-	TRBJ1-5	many	TGTGCCAGCAGCTTAGAAGGCGGGCCCCAGCATTTT	CASSLEGGPQHF
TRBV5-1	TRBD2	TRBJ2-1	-	TGCGCCAGCAGCTTGGCTCGCGGGGGATATGAGCAGTTCTTC	CASSLARGGYEQFF
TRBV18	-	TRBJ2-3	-	TGTGCCAGCTCCGCTTTCCAGGGGTCTGATACGCAGTATTTT	CASSAFQGSDTQYF
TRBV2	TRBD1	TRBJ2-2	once	TGTGCCAGCAGTGTGACAGGGTACACCGGGGAGCGGTTTTTT	CASSVTGYTGERFF
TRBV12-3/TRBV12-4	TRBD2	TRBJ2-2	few	TGTGCCAGCAGACCTACTAGCGGAGGGAACACCGGGGAGCTGTTTTTT	CASRPTSGGNTGELFF
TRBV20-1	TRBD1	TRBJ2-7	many	TGCAGTGCTAGGGGGACAGCTAACTCCTACGAGCAGTACTTC	CSARGTANSYEQYF
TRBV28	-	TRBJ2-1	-	TGTGCCAGCAGGTTAGGACAGTCACCCTCCTACAATGAGCAGTTCTTC	CASRLGQSPSYNEQFF
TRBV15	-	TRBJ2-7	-	TGTGCCACCAGCACTATCCAGGGGAGCTCCTACGAGCAGTACTTC	CATSTIQGSSYEQYF
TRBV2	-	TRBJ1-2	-	TGTGCCAGCAAACGGACAACCATGGCCTACACCTTC	CASKRTTMAYTF
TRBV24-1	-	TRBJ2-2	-	TGTGCCACCAGTGATTTGGAGGGGCAGGGGGGACACACCGGGGAGCTGTTTTTT	CATSDLEGQGGHTGELFF
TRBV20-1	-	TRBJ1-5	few	TGCAGTGCTCCGGCGGACAGCGGCAATCAGCCCCAGCATTTT	CSAPADSGNQPQHF
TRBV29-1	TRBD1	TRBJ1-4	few	TGCAGCGTTGGGGGAGGGGACAGAGAAAAACTGTTTTTT	CSVGGGDREKLFF
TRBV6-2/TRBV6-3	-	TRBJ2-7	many	TGTGCCAGCAGTTACGCGGACGGAACCTACGAGCAGTACTTC	CASSYADGTYEQYF
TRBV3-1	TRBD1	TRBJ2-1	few	TGTGCCAGCAGCCTAAGGACAGGGCAAGGGAATGAGCAGTTCTTC	CASSLRTGQGNEQFF
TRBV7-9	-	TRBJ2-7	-	TGTGCCAGCAGCTTAGAGGCGTCCCCTACCTACGAGCAGTACTTC	CASSLEASPTYEQYF
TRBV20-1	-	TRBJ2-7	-	TGCAGTGCTGGAGATCCAGGAGACGAGCAGTACTTC	CSAGDPGDEQYF
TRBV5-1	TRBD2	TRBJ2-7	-	TGCGCCAGCACTTACTCCAGCGGGGAACGGCGCGAGCAGTACTTC	CASTYSSGERREQYF
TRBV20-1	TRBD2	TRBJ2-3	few	TGCAGTGCTAGCCTCGGAGGGCGGGAGTCAGATACGCAGTATTTT	CSASLGGRESDTQYF
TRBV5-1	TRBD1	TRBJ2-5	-	TGCGCCGGTAGCTATCGGACAGGGGAGAAGGAGACCCAGTACTTC	CAGSYRTGEKETQYF
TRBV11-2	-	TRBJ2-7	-	TGTGCCAGCAGCTTAGATCTAGAGTGGGAGCAGTACTTC	CASSLDLEWEQYF
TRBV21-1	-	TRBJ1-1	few	TGTGCCAGCAGCAAAGTCAGGGGGCGAGCTTTCTTT	CASSKVRGRAFF
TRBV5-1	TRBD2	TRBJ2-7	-	TGCGCCAGCAGTATCTTATCGCGGGGGAACTACAATGAGCAGTACTTC	CASSILSRGNYNEQYF
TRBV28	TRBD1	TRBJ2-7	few	TGTGCCAGCAGGGCTAAGGTCGGACAGGGGGACTACGAGCAGTACTTC	CASRAKVGQGDYEQYF
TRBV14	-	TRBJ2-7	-	TGTGCCAGCAGCCAAGATGGGCATTCCTCCTACGAGCAGTACTTC	CASSQDGHSSYEQYF
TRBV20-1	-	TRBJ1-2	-	-	CSATDRAYGCTF